This T cell receptor (beta chain) was recorded in a study of a mutant IDH1 vaccine in newly diagnosed glioma. General study results and limits: Vaccination elicited immune responses in approximately 93% of patients. Among top peripheral T cell clonotypes, changes seemed unrelated to pseudoprogression.

This CDR3 comprises 14 residues. CDR1 MNHNS and CDR2 SASEGT come from the germline V gene. V gave up 6 bases and J gave up 2 bases, with 10 bases separating them. Repertoires were generated with immunoSEQ multiplex PCR, while TCRdb's copy carries only in-frame clones and drops some. Seen here are around 87,000 clones, approximately 83% observed once, and the top ten hold 7.4%. Notes on this clone: Its antigen is currently unknown.

Time point denoted: baseline, week 1 (first vaccination visit). As to treatment: pre-vaccination baseline after standard-of-care therapy. The material sequenced was PBMCs, taken from a glioma patient treated with radiotherapy, temozolomide or both. This sequence was found in a woman aged 45-59 years with glioma. The gene calls are TRBV6-1 and TRBJ2-2; maybe TRBD1 (6 bases). The CDR3 region has the DNA TGTGCCAGCAGCCTGACAGGAAACACCGGGGAGCTGTTTTTT. This gives the protein CASSLTGNTGELFF.